Below, 12 T cell receptor beta chains from the same sample are listed, as sequenced in a study of Graves' ophthalmopathy and Graves' hyperthyroidism. From RNA, the CDR3 regions of TCR beta chains were amplified and sequenced. Following a first-round RT-PCR that used HTBI primers, a second-round multiplex PCR was carried out. One entry per CDR3 protein results from TCRdb running MiXCR on the multiplex PCR reads. The sample has under 800,000 distinct CDR3 sequences; 20% to 25% are singletons. Sequencing was done on a sample of peripheral blood. These receptors came from a woman aged 18-29 years with stable Graves' hyperthyroidism. Some clones in this sample may be carry-over from other donors' samples.

This clonotype was observed at least ten times. This chain uses TRBV27 with TRBJ2-5; 8 bases line up with TRBD1. This CDR3 comprises 14 residues. CDR1 and CDR2 (germline): MNHEY, SMNVEV (reference sequence). J was trimmed by 5 bases and V by 4 bases; bases with no gene match: 6. This chain's CDR3 is CASSSRTGWETQYF. DNA of the CDR3: TGTGCCAGCAGTTCGAGGACAGGGTGGGAGACCCAGTACTTC.

V usage is TRBV12-3 or TRBV12-4 and J usage is TRBJ2-2, with 7 nucleotides matching TRBD2. The CDR3 is made up of 18 amino acids. The V gene end was trimmed by 0 bases and the J gene end by 5 bases; junction bases not matched to a gene: 12. The DNA of the CDR3 is TGTGCCAGCAGTTTAGCAGGTGTATTGAGTAGCGGGACCGGGGAGCTGTTTTTT. Protein sequence: CASSLAGVLSSGTGELFF.

This clonotype appeared many times. The rearrangement links TRBV12-3 or TRBV12-4 to TRBJ1-2; D is unclear. The CDR3 covers 15 residues. Trimming left V 1 base short and J 2 bases short, with 11 bases between. Written as DNA, the CDR3 is TGTGCCAGCAGTTTAGGGGCCAGGACCAACTATGGCTACACCTTC. Its translation: CASSLGARTNYGYTF.

This clonotype was recorded at least ten times. J is TRBJ2-7 and V is TRBV29-1; the match to TRBD1 covers 10 bases. Trimming at V came to 0 bases and at J to 6 bases, leaving 5 bases not matched to a gene. CDR3 size: 14 residues. The V gene's germline CDR1 is SQVTM and CDR2 ANQGSEA. The DNA of the CDR3 is TGCAGCGTTGAAGACGGGACAGGGGAAAGCGAGCAGTACTTC. This translates into CSVEDGTGESEQYF.

This clonotype came up many times. The chain joins TRBV2 to TRBJ2-5; weak D call: TRBD2 (5 bases). Germline V CDR1 and CDR2: SNHLY, FYNNEI. V dropped 3 bases and J dropped 4 bases, with 9 bases sitting between them. The CDR3 covers 13 residues. The CDR3 protein is CASSDTGIETQYF. The CDR3 nucleotides read TGTGCCAGCAGTGACACCGGGATAGAGACCCAGTACTTC.

This clonotype was counted at least ten times. The chain combines TRBV20-1 with TRBJ2-2; TRBD2 matches 11 bases. The CDR3 is made up of 14 amino acids. Germline values: CDR1 DFQATT, CDR2 SNEGSKA (reference sequence). The V and J ends lost 6 bases and 5 bases, in that order; junction bases with no gene match: 5. The CDR3 spells CSAVAGGSTGELFF. For the CDR3, the DNA is TGCAGTGCAGTAGCGGGAGGGAGTACCGGGGAGCTGTTTTTT.

The CDR3 bases are TGTGCCAGCAGTTACTCTATGTCTGAAGCTTTCTTT. Translated: CASSYSMSEAFF. The chain uses TRBV6-2 or TRBV6-3 and TRBJ1-1, with no clear D. Looked up from germline, CDR1 is MNHEY and CDR2 is SVGEGT. V dropped 0 bases and J dropped 6 bases, with 5 bases sitting between them. This CDR3 is built from 12 residues.

V usage is TRBV5-1 and J usage is TRBJ2-2; no clear D. CDR1 is SGHRS, CDR2 YFSETQ, per germline. The CDR3 extends over 12 amino acids. Trimming cost V 3 bases and J 10 bases, with 10 bases left between them. CDR3 nucleotide sequence: TGCGCCAGCAGCTGGACGGCTTCGGAGCTGTTTTTT. This gives the protein CASSWTASELFF.

The V gene is TRBV28, the J gene TRBJ1-6, with 8 bases identical to TRBD1. CDR3 length: 12 amino acids. Per germline, CDR1 MDHEN and CDR2 SYDVKM. V lost 7 bases to trimming and J lost 8 bases; unmatched junction nucleotides: 1. This CDR3 reads CASTDRDSPLHF. CDR3 DNA sequence: TGTGCCAGCACGGACAGGGATTCACCCCTCCACTTT.

The chain carries TRBV27 and TRBJ2-7, with a tentative D call TRBD2 (5 bases). CDR3 length: 16 amino acids. V lost 6 bases and J lost 0, with 18 bases in between. Germline V gene data show CDR1 as MNHEY and CDR2 as SMNVEV (reference sequence). CDR3 nucleotides: TGTGCCAGCAGCTCACCGGGATTAAGTAGCTCCTACGAGCAGTACTTC. Protein: CASSSPGLSSSYEQYF.

The V and J genes are TRBV29-1 and TRBJ1-2; D might be TRBD1 (5 bases). The CDR3 has 14 amino acids. V lost 3 bases and J lost 3, with 14 bases in between. CDR1 and CDR2 from the germline V gene are SQVTM and ANQGSEA. The CDR3 coding sequence is TGCAGCGTTGAGGAGGCAGGGCAGGACTATGGCTACACCTTC. This sequence encodes CSVEEAGQDYGYTF.

This clonotype was detected ten times or more. The chain combines TRBV9 with TRBJ1-6, with TRBD1 identical over 7 bases. The CDR3 contains 15 residues. The J segment lost 3 bases and the V segment lost 3 bases, leaving 3 bases of the junction unmatched. Germline lookup yields CDR1 SGDLS and CDR2 YYNGEE. DNA for the CDR3: TGTGCCAGCAGCGCACAGGGGAACTATAATTCACCCCTCCACTTT. Translated, it gives CASSAQGNYNSPLHF.